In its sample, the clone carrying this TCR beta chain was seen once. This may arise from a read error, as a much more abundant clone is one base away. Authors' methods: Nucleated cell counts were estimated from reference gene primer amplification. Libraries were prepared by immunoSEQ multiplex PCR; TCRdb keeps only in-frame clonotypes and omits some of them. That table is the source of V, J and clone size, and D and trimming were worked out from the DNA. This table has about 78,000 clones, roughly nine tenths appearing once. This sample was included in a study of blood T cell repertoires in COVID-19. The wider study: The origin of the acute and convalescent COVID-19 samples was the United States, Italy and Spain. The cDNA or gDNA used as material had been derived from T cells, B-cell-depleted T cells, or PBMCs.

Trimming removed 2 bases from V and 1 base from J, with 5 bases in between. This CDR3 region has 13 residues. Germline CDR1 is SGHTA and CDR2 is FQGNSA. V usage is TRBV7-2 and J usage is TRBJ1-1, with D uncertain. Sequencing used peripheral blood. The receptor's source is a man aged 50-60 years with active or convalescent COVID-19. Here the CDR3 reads CASSLPGNTEAFF. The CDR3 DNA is TGTGCCAGCAGCTTACCAGGGAACACTGAAGCTTTCTTT.